This T cell receptor beta chain was profiled in a study of CD8 T cells in Susac syndrome. The patients with Susac syndrome were individuals who fulfilled the recently defined diagnostic criteria for disease that was either definite or probable. Random hexamers primed reverse transcription of 0.5 to 1 ug RNA. Across 54 Vbeta and 13 Jbeta, immunoSEQ multiplex PCR amplified TCR beta CDR3. TCRdb re-called the immunoSEQ multiplex PCR reads through MiXCR, storing one row per CDR3 protein. The sample carries under 85,000 distinct CDR3 sequences, roughly 94% recorded once. Material: CD8+ T cells from PBMCs. The TCR originated in a human donor with Susac syndrome.

The CDR3 sequence: CASSQEMSDRELLRGTEAFF. CDR3 in DNA: TGCGCCAGCAGCCAAGAAATGTCGGACAGGGAATTATTAAGGGGCACTGAAGCTTTCTTT. The chain carries TRBV4-3 and TRBJ1-1; TRBD1 matches 8 bases. V lost 0 bases to trimming and J lost 4 bases; unmatched junction nucleotides: 19. This CDR3 spans 20 amino acids. The germline CDR1 and CDR2 sequences are LGHNA and YSLEER.